These 23 T cell receptor beta chains were all obtained from the same sample, sequenced in a study of blood T cell repertoires in COVID-19. TCRdb's table, derived via immunoSEQ multiplex PCR, lists solely in-frame clones and lacks some. The table lists under 550,000 clones, around 90% of them singletons, with 0.65% to 1% in the top ten. Sequencing was performed on peripheral blood. The receptor source for this set is a man aged 18 to 29 with COVID-19, enrolled during active disease.

The chain links TRBV27 to TRBJ2-2; 7 bases fit TRBD2. This CDR3 is 15 amino acids long. J gave up 4 bases and V 3 bases, and 5 bases lay outside the gene matches. CDR1 and CDR2 (germline): MNHEY, SMNVEV (reference sequence). CDR3 protein: CASSLALAATGELFF. The CDR3 nucleotides read TGTGCCAGCAGTTTGGCGCTAGCGGCCACCGGGGAGCTGTTTTTT.

The gene calls are TRBV2 and TRBJ2-1, with a weak D call TRBD1 (6 bases). In germline, CDR1 is SNHLY, CDR2 FYNNEI. This CDR3 is built from 19 residues. V shed 0 bases and J shed 8 bases, with 26 bases lying between them. In nucleotides, the CDR3 is TGTGCCAGCAGTGAAGCACAACCCACAGGGTTGAGGCACACTGATGAGCAGTTCTTC. Translated, it gives CASSEAQPTGLRHTDEQFF.

The chain uses TRBV19 and TRBJ1-5; tentatively, D is TRBD1 (6 bases). The length of the CDR3 is 15 residues. Germline values: CDR1 LNHDA, CDR2 SQIVND (reference sequence). The germline V and J ends were trimmed by 3 bases and 7 bases, with 16 bases remaining between them. The CDR3 sequence is CASSIRTGQGQPQHF. Here the CDR3 DNA reads TGTGCCAGTAGTATTAGAACAGGGCAAGGGCAGCCCCAGCATTTT.

This sequence joins TRBV28 and TRBJ2-1, with TRBD2 identical over 11 bases. V trimming: 8 bases; J trimming: 6 bases; junction bases outside the gene matches: 3. Germline CDR1 is MDHEN and CDR2 is SYDVKM. The CDR3 extends over 13 amino acids. The CDR3 protein is CASFSGRANEQFF. The CDR3 coding sequence is TGTGCCAGCTTTAGCGGGAGGGCCAATGAGCAGTTCTTC.

The J gene is TRBJ1-1, the V gene TRBV5-1; D might be TRBD1 (6 bases). The ends were cut back, 2 bases at V and 1 base at J, with 9 bases in the middle. Germline V lookup: CDR1 SGHRS, CDR2 YFSETQ. This CDR3 spans 14 amino acids. CDR3 nucleotides: TGCGCCAGCAGCTTCGGACAGACGAACACTGAAGCTTTCTTT. It specifies CASSFGQTNTEAFF.

This chain joins TRBV5-6 and TRBJ1-2; weak D call: TRBD1 (5 bases). Germline V gives CDR1 SGHDT, CDR2 YYEEEE. There are 12 residues in the CDR3. Between the trimmed V and J ends, which lost 3 bases and 8 bases, there was a span of 11 bases. The CDR3 spells CASSSRGDGYTF. CDR3 bases: TGTGCCAGCAGCTCGCGGGGGGACGGCTACACCTTC. Filled out from reference TRBV5-6 and TRBJ1-2, the complete variable domain reads DAGVTQSPTHLIKTRGQQVTLRCSPKSGHDTVSWYQQALGQGPQFIFQYYEEEERQRGNFPDRFSGHQFPNYSSELNVNALLLGDSALYLCASSSRGDGYTFGSGTRLTVV.

The chain recombines TRBV11-2 with TRBJ2-7; a weak D match, TRBD1 (6 bases). Germline CDR1 SGHAT, CDR2 FQNNGV. Deletions cut 6 bases from V and 3 bases from J, with 12 bases between. The CDR3 totals 13 residues. CDR3 region: CASRPTGYYEQYF. DNA of the CDR3: TGTGCCAGCAGACCAACAGGGTACTACGAGCAGTACTTC.

This clone was recorded only once. The chain couples TRBV2 to TRBJ2-7; D possibly corresponds to TRBD1 (6 bases). This CDR3 has 14 residues. The germline gives CDR1 SNHLY, CDR2 FYNNEI. V lost 5 bases to trimming and J lost 0 bases, with 11 bases between them. The CDR3 loop is CASSIGTTSYEQYF. As DNA, the CDR3 is TGTGCCAGCAGTATAGGGACAACCTCCTACGAGCAGTACTTC.

This clone occurred once. This chain joins TRBV15 and TRBJ2-4; the match to TRBD2 covers 7 bases. Germline trimming cut 2 bases from V and 7 bases from J; bases unmatched to any gene: 20. CDR3 length: 19 residues. Germline CDR1 reads LNHNV; CDR2 reads YYDKDF (reference sequence). CDR3 DNA sequence: TGTGCCACCAGCAGATCCGGGGGGACCCCAGGGCAGGAGTGGAACATTCAGTACTTC. Protein product: CATSRSGGTPGQEWNIQYF. Full variable domain (missing parts from reference TRBV15 and TRBJ2-4): DAMVIQNPRYQVTQFGKPVTLSCSQTLNHNVMYWYQQKSSQAPKLLFHYYDKDFNNEADTPDNFQSRRPNTSFCFLDIRSPGLGDTAMYLCATSRSGGTPGQEWNIQYFGAGTRLSVL.

The gene calls are TRBV2 and TRBJ1-1, with D perhaps TRBD1 (6 bases). CDR1 and CDR2 (germline): SNHLY, FYNNEI. There are 13 residues in the CDR3. V was cut by 3 bases and J by 6 bases, with 11 bases left in between. The CDR3 DNA sequence: TGTGCCAGCAGTGAGACAGGATGGGCTGAAGCTTTCTTT. Its translation is CASSETGWAEAFF. Together with reference TRBV2 and TRBJ1-1, the CDR3 gives the full variable domain: EPEVTQTPSHQVTQMGQEVILRCVPISNHLYFYWYRQILGQKVEFLVSFYNNEISEKSEIFDDQFSVERPDGSNFTLKIRSTKLEDSAMYFCASSETGWAEAFFGQGTRLTVV.

With respect to this clone: Other DNA sequences in this sample translate to the same CDR3. The CDR3 sequence is CASSPDNEQFF. DNA for the CDR3: TGTGCCAGCAGTCCCGACAATGAGCAGTTCTTC. The V and J genes are TRBV12-3 or TRBV12-4 and TRBJ2-1, with D hard to call. The CDR3 has 11 residues. V lost 5 bases, J lost 5 bases, and 4 bases lay in between.

The chain couples TRBV4-2 to TRBJ2-2; 14 nucleotides agree with TRBD2. The CDR3 runs 16 residues. The V gene end was trimmed by 4 bases and the J gene end by 6 bases; junction bases not matched to a gene: 4. Germline V gene data show CDR1 as LGHNA and CDR2 as YNFKEQ. Here the CDR3 reads CASSPRLAGGPGELFF. In nucleotides, the CDR3 is TGTGCCAGCAGCCCTCGACTAGCGGGGGGGCCCGGGGAGCTGTTTTTT.

The CDR3 sequence is CSVEPGLGVTEAFF. CDR3 DNA: TGCAGCGTTGAGCCCGGGTTGGGTGTCACTGAAGCTTTCTTT. The chain is built from TRBV29-1 and TRBJ1-1; D gene ambiguous. This CDR3 is built from 14 residues. Trimming stripped 3 bases from V and 4 bases from J, with 15 bases between. From germline, CDR1 is SQVTM and CDR2 ANQGSEA.

V is TRBV19 and J is TRBJ2-3; 7 nucleotides match TRBD1. Per the germline V gene, CDR1 is LNHDA and CDR2 is SQIVND (reference sequence). The CDR3 sequence is 15 residues long. Trimming cost V 5 bases and J 3 bases; bases outside gene matches: 8. The CDR3 sequence is CASSASGQRTDTQYF. CDR3 DNA: TGTGCCAGTAGTGCGTCGGGACAGAGGACAGATACGCAGTATTTT.

The chain has TRBV6-5 and TRBJ2-3; no definite D call. The CDR3 has 14 residues. Looked up from germline, CDR1 is MNHEY and CDR2 is SVGAGI. Trimming cost V 6 bases and J 1 base, with 11 bases left between them. DNA of the CDR3: TGTGCCAGCAGCCGGAGATTGGGCACAGATACGCAGTATTTT. Encoded protein: CASSRRLGTDTQYF.

Concerning this clone: This CDR3 is also generated by other DNA sequences in the sample. CDR3 sequence reads: CASSPSRGDTQYF. CDR3 in DNA: TGTGCCAGCTCCCCCTCTAGGGGAGATACGCAGTATTTT. The chain is built from TRBV18 and TRBJ2-3, with a possible D match to TRBD1 (5 bases). The germline gives CDR1 KGHSH, CDR2 LQKENI. The V and J ends lost 6 bases and 5 bases respectively, with 12 bases between them. The CDR3 totals 13 residues. Together with reference TRBV18 and TRBJ2-3, the CDR3 gives the full variable domain: NAGVMQNPRHLVRRRGQEARLRCSPMKGHSHVYWYRQLPEEGLKFMVYLQKENIIDESGMPKERFSAEFPKEGPSILRIQQVVRGDSAAYFCASSPSRGDTQYFGPGTRLTVL.

In DNA form, the CDR3 reads TGTGCCAGCAGTGAAACGAGCTCCTATAATTCACCCCTCCACTTT. It is translated as CASSETSSYNSPLHF. The chain links TRBV2 to TRBJ1-6, with no clear D. This CDR3 has 15 amino acids. V dropped 2 bases and J dropped 0 bases, with 5 bases sitting between them. CDR1 and CDR2 (germline): SNHLY, FYNNEI.

The rearrangement joins TRBV4-1 to TRBJ2-7; 7 nucleotides line up with TRBD1. Germline loops: CDR1 MGHRA, CDR2 YSYEKL. The CDR3 has 16 amino acids. The V segment lost 0 bases and the J segment 0 bases; nucleotides outside the gene matches: 5. This CDR3 reads CASSQDEGAGSYEQYF. CDR3 bases: TGCGCCAGCAGCCAAGACGAGGGGGCCGGCTCCTACGAGCAGTACTTC.

This clone occurred once. The J gene is TRBJ2-2, the V gene TRBV18, with 8 nucleotides matching TRBD2. This CDR3 contains 17 residues. Germline CDR1 is KGHSH and CDR2 is LQKENI. Losses at the gene ends were 0 bases for V and 1 base for J; bases not matched to a gene: 4. As DNA, the CDR3 is TGTGCCAGCTCACCACCCAGCGGGAGTAAGAACACCGGGGAGCTGTTTTTT. Encoded protein: CASSPPSGSKNTGELFF.

This clone was counted between two and nine times. V is TRBV4-2 and J is TRBJ2-7, with 7 bases identical to TRBD2. With V trimmed by 0 bases and J by 1 base, 3 bases remained unmatched. CDR1 and CDR2 (germline): LGHNA, YNFKEQ. The CDR3 extends over 15 amino acids. CDR3 residues: CASSQDLGGSYEQYF. The CDR3 region has the DNA TGTGCCAGCAGCCAAGACCTGGGGGGGTCCTACGAGCAGTACTTC.

V and J are TRBV25-1 and TRBJ2-5; TRBD2 agrees at 10 bases. V lost 4 bases and J lost 4; bases outside the gene matches: 9. The CDR3 has 16 residues. Germline CDR1 and CDR2: MGHDK and SYGVNS. The CDR3 DNA reads as TGTGCCAGCAGTGGGAGGCTAGCGGGAGCGATAGAGACCCAGTACTTC. It specifies CASSGRLAGAIETQYF.

The V gene is TRBV6-5, the J gene TRBJ2-7; 8 nucleotides line up with TRBD1. The CDR3 runs to 15 residues. The germline V gene encodes CDR1 MNHEY and CDR2 SVGAGI. V lost 6 bases to trimming and J lost 4 bases; unmatched junction nucleotides: 11. The CDR3 nucleotides are TGTGCCAGCAGGCTCCGGACAGGGATGAGGTACGAGCAGTACTTC. Protein product: CASRLRTGMRYEQYF.

The chain has TRBV7-3 and TRBJ2-1, with a tentative D call TRBD1 (6 bases). This CDR3 has 14 amino acids. V was cut by 1 base and J by 7 bases, with 11 bases left in between. Germline-derived CDR1 and CDR2 are SGHTA and FQGTGA. The CDR3 nucleotides are TGTGCCAGCAGCTTAAACAGGGTCGGGAATGAGCAGTTCTTC. Protein product: CASSLNRVGNEQFF.